The 23 T cell receptor beta chains listed next were all sequenced from one sample in a study of T cell clonality in common variable immunodeficiency. Broader study findings: Fewer deletions and N-nucleotide insertions were reportedly seen in common variable immunodeficiency TCR beta sequences.

Libraries were prepared by immunoSEQ multiplex PCR; TCRdb keeps only in-frame clonotypes and omits some of them. In total the sample includes 25,000 to 30,000 clones, none of them seen once. These receptors have no known antigen. The sample comprised peripheral blood mononuclear cells. These receptors came from a human donor with common variable immunodeficiency.

This clone turned up a few times. The junction departs from germline at one end; a sequencing error may be responsible. The CDR3 end falls 3 residues outside the read, so it is completed with the germline J gene. This sequence joins TRBV7-7 and TRBJ2-5, with TRBD2 matching 12 bases. Germline CDR1 SSHAT, CDR2 FNYEAQ (reference sequence). The CDR3 loop spans 15 amino acids. Incomplete CDR3 DNA: TGTGCTAGCAGCTCCGGACTAGCGGGGTTGGAGACC. Its translation is CASSSGLAGLET. The full-length CDR3 reads as CASSSGLAGLETQYF.

This clone was found many times. The read stops 3 residues short of the end of the CDR3; the missing end is completed from the germline J gene. The gene calls are TRBV7-6 and TRBJ1-1, with 9 bases matching TRBD1. V lost 5 bases, J lost 5 bases, and 6 bases stayed unmatched. This CDR3 is built from 14 residues. Germline CDR1 SGHVS, CDR2 FNYEAQ. The CDR3 loop is CASSPGQGITEAFF. The covered CDR3 bases are TGTGCCAGCAGCCCTGGACAGGGGATAACTGAA.

Many counts were recorded for this clone. The read finishes 3 residues shy of the CDR3 end, and the germline J gene is used to complete it. The V gene is TRBV10-3, the J gene TRBJ1-1; maybe TRBD1 (6 bases). Trimming shortened V by 4 bases and J by 2 bases, and 8 bases separated the two germline ends. The germline CDR1 and CDR2 sequences are ENHRY and SYGVKD. The CDR3 sequence is 13 residues long. The part of the CDR3 DNA that was read is TGTGCCATCAGTGTACAGGGTAACACTGAA. Protein sequence: CAISVQGNTE. The CDR3 as a whole reads CAISVQGNTEAFF.

This clone was seen repeatedly, ten times or more. The read comes to an end 3 residues before the CDR3 does, leaving the germline J gene to fill in the end. This chain connects TRBV27 to TRBJ1-5; perhaps TRBD1 as D (6 bases). Trimming took 4 bases from V and 4 from J, leaving 17 bases between them. Looked up from germline, CDR1 is MNHEY and CDR2 is SMNVEV (reference sequence). This CDR3 region has 16 residues. CDR3 sequence reads: CASSYRSRGGNQPQHF. CDR3 bases read: TGTGCCAGCAGTTACCGATCCAGGGGAGGAAATCAGCCC.

Note on this clone: The read comes to an end 3 residues before the CDR3 does, leaving the germline J gene to fill in the end. The chain uses TRBV7-6 and TRBJ2-3; 8 bases map to TRBD1. CDR1 is SGHVS, CDR2 FNYEAQ, per germline. CDR3 length: 17 residues. Trimming at V came to 3 bases and at J to 2 bases, leaving 10 bases not matched to a gene. CDR3 protein: CASSLTGTGSSTDTQYF. The covered CDR3 bases are TGTGCCAGCAGCTTGACCGGGACAGGATCATCCACAGATACG.

For this clone: The read terminates 3 residues ahead of where the CDR3 ends, so the germline J gene completes it. The chain combines TRBV30 with TRBJ2-7; D call uncertain. Looked up from germline, CDR1 is GTSNPN and CDR2 is SVGIG (reference sequence). V was trimmed by 1 base and J by 1 base, leaving 8 bases between them. This CDR3 spans 13 amino acids. CDR3 in amino acids: CAWSARGSYEQYF. CDR3 bases read: TGTGCCTGGAGTGCGCGCGGTTCCTACGAG.

This clone has more than one count but fewer than ten. The read gets to within 3 residues of the CDR3 end, and the germline J gene fills in the rest. The chain employs TRBV7-3 and TRBJ2-1; 7 positions agree with TRBD2. The length of the CDR3 is 15 residues. Germline lookup yields CDR1 SGHTA and CDR2 FQGTGA. V was pared by 1 base and J by 4 bases, with 4 bases of the junction left unmatched. Partial CDR3 DNA: TGTGCCAGCAGCTTAAGCGCGGGGGAATACAATGAG. Translated: CASSLSAGEYNE. The whole CDR3 sequence reads CASSLSAGEYNEQFF.

In regard to this clone: The read terminates 3 residues ahead of where the CDR3 ends, so the germline J gene completes it. This chain joins TRBV2 and TRBJ1-2; 9 bases line up with TRBD1. The CDR3 extends over 14 amino acids. The ends lost 2 bases at V and 6 bases at J; junction bases unmatched: 4. In germline, CDR1 is SNHLY, CDR2 FYNNEI. CDR3 amino acids: CASSEWRTGDGYTF. CDR3 DNA, as far as it was read: TGTGCCAGCAGTGAATGGCGGACAGGGGATGGC.

The sample holds many counts of this clone. The CDR3 is cut off 3 residues early in the read; its end comes from the germline J gene. The chain employs TRBV7-8 and TRBJ1-1, with D possibly being TRBD1 (6 bases). The CDR3 is 17 residues long. Deletions cut 7 bases from V and 0 bases from J, with 21 bases between. The germline CDR1 and CDR2 sequences are SGHVS and FQNEAQ. The CDR3 loop reads CASTDPGHPGMNTEAFF. CDR3 DNA, as far as it was read: TGTGCCAGCACCGATCCGGGACATCCGGGGATGAACACTGAA.

This clone was recorded many times. The sequence runs out 3 residues before the end of the CDR3; the remainder is reconstructed from the germline J gene. This CDR3 is also generated by other DNA sequences in the sample. The chain couples TRBV19 to TRBJ2-7; weak D call: TRBD1 (6 bases). Deletions cut 3 bases from V and 1 base from J, with 7 bases between. Germline V CDR1 and CDR2: LNHDA, SQIVND (reference sequence). CDR3 length: 13 residues. CDR3 DNA, as far as it was read: TGTGCCAGTAGTATTACAGGGTCCTACGAG. Amino acids: CASSITGSYE. The CDR3, in full, reads CASSITGSYEQYF.

Points on this clone: The DNA ends 3 residues before the CDR3 does, and the rest of the CDR3 is filled in from the germline J gene. The chain links TRBV7-9 to TRBJ1-1, with D perhaps TRBD1 (6 bases). Germline V gene sequence: CDR1 SEHNR, CDR2 FQNEAQ (reference sequence). The CDR3 has 12 residues. The covered CDR3 bases are TGTGCCAGCAGCGCTGTAGGACAGATT. Encoded protein: CASSAVGQI. The complete CDR3 sequence is CASSAVGQIAFF.

This clone has just a few counts. The observed sequence ends 3 residues before the CDR3 terminus, with the missing tail filled in from the germline J gene. V gene TRBV19 combines with J gene TRBJ2-3, with 12 bases matching TRBD2. This CDR3 has 16 amino acids. The ends lost 5 bases at V and 4 bases at J; junction bases unmatched: 7. Germline V lookup: CDR1 LNHDA, CDR2 SQIVND (reference sequence). This chain's CDR3 is CASSPILAGGADTQYF. The covered CDR3 bases are TGTGCCAGTAGTCCGATACTAGCGGGGGGCGCAGATACG.

There are a few counts of this clone. The read terminates 3 residues before the CDR3 end, so the remaining end is supplied by the germline J gene. The chain links TRBV5-1 to TRBJ2-7; the match to TRBD1 covers 10 bases. The CDR3 is made up of 13 amino acids. The junction had 4 bases not matched to a gene; V was cut back by 7 bases and J by 3 bases. Germline V gene lookup returns CDR1 SGHRS and CDR2 YFSETQ. This CDR3 is CASRDRGSYEQYF. CDR3 bases read: TGCGCCAGCCGGGACAGGGGAAGCTACGAG. The complete variable domain, with remaining parts taken from reference TRBV5-1 and TRBJ2-7, reads KAGVTQTPRYLIKTRGQQVTLSCSPISGHRSVSWYQQTPGQGLQFLFEYFSETQRNKGNFPGRFSGRQFSNSRSEMNVSTLELGDSALYLCASRDRGSYEQYFGPGTRLTVT.

In this sample, this clone turned up a few times. The read ends 3 residues before the CDR3 terminus; that terminus is restored from the germline J gene. The rearrangement uses TRBV2 and TRBJ1-6; D may be TRBD1 (6 bases). Trimming cost V 7 bases and J 4 bases, with 20 bases left between them. The CDR3 is made up of 17 amino acids. Germline V gives CDR1 SNHLY, CDR2 FYNNEI. Incomplete CDR3 DNA: TGTGCCAGCACCCCTGGGGGCGCGGGACTATATAATTCACCC. It translates to CASTPGGAGLYNSP. The whole CDR3 region reads CASTPGGAGLYNSPLHF.

Of note for this clone: The read terminates 3 residues ahead of where the CDR3 ends, so the germline J gene completes it. The chain uses TRBV10-3 and TRBJ2-7; TRBD1 agrees at 8 bases. Germline lookup yields CDR1 ENHRY and CDR2 SYGVKD. The ends lost 4 bases at V and 6 bases at J; junction bases unmatched: 11. This CDR3 contains 15 residues. The CDR3 DNA, read in part, is TGTGCCATCAGTGGCGGGGCAGGGGGCTCGTTCGAG. Its translation: CAISGGAGGSFE. From start to end, the CDR3 is CAISGGAGGSFEQYF.

For this clone: Sequencing ends 3 residues short of the CDR3 end; the germline J gene provides the rest. Distinct nucleotide sequences in the sample also encode this CDR3. V usage is TRBV6-2 or TRBV6-3 and J usage is TRBJ2-3; TRBD2 agrees at 9 bases. The CDR3 extends over 14 amino acids. From germline, CDR1 is MNHEY and CDR2 SVGEGT. The V and J ends lost 6 bases and 4 bases, in that order; junction bases with no gene match: 5. The CDR3 is CASSLGLAPDTQYF. CDR3 DNA (partial): TGTGCCAGCAGCCTGGGACTAGCCCCAGATACG.

This clone was counted a few times. The read falls 3 residues short of the CDR3 end, and the missing part is taken from the germline J gene. The chain uses TRBV19 and TRBJ2-2; the match to TRBD1 covers 7 bases. CDR1 LNHDA and CDR2 SQIVND come from the germline V gene (reference sequence). CDR3 length: 13 amino acids. With 8 bases clipped from V and 4 bases from J, the junction kept 4 bases outside the gene matches. The CDR3 reads CASGRTGTGELFF. Partial CDR3 DNA: TGTGCCAGTGGACGGACAGGCACCGGGGAG.

This clone has more than one count but fewer than ten. The read ends 3 residues shy of where the CDR3 ends; the end is completed using the germline J gene. J is TRBJ1-2 and V is TRBV6-2 or TRBV6-3, with 10 bases fitting TRBD1. This CDR3 comprises 13 residues. Germline V gene lookup returns CDR1 MNHEY and CDR2 SVGEGT. V shed 6 bases and J 6 bases; nucleotides not matched to a gene: 4. CDR3 protein: CASRRQGANGYTF. The sequenced CDR3 bases are TGTGCCAGCAGAAGACAGGGGGCAAATGGC.

This clone was counted at least ten times. Read sequence stops 3 residues before the CDR3 end, and the germline J gene provides the missing end. The V gene is TRBV18, the J gene TRBJ1-1, with D possibly being TRBD1 (5 bases). V was trimmed by 0 bases and J by 3 bases, leaving 14 bases between them. The germline gives CDR1 KGHSH, CDR2 LQKENI. This CDR3 is built from 16 residues. The covered CDR3 bases are TGTGCCAGCTCACCACCAGGGGCCCGAACCGACACTGAA. Translated: CASSPPGARTDTE. The entire CDR3 sequence reads CASSPPGARTDTEAFF.

This clone was observed a handful of times. The read comes to an end 3 residues before the CDR3 does, leaving the germline J gene to fill in the end. The chain is built from TRBV7-9 and TRBJ1-5; 7 bases fit TRBD1. The CDR3 length is 15 residues. The V and J ends lost 5 bases and 6 bases, in that order; junction bases with no gene match: 10. Germline loops: CDR1 SEHNR, CDR2 FQNEAQ (reference sequence). CDR3 sequence: CASSTTGARGQPQHF. CDR3 DNA (partial): TGTGCCAGCAGCACAACAGGGGCCCGCGGTCAGCCC. The whole variable domain, remainder taken from reference TRBV7-9 and TRBJ1-5, is DTGVSQNPRHKITKRGQNVTFRCDPISEHNRLYWYRQTLGQGPEFLTYFQNEAQLEKSRLLSDRFSAERPKGSFSTLEIQRTEQGDSAMYLCASSTTGARGQPQHFGDGTRLSIL.

In this sample, this clone turned up many times. The CDR3 end is not reached by the read, which stops 3 residues before it; the germline J gene fills it in. The rearrangement links TRBV4-1 to TRBJ2-5; 7 nucleotides agree with TRBD2. The CDR3 spans 15 residues. V trimming: 0 bases; J trimming: 5 bases; junction bases outside the gene matches: 6. Germline V gives CDR1 MGHRA, CDR2 YSYEKL. The sequenced CDR3 bases are TGCGCCAGCAGCCAAGATGGTACTAGCGCGGAGACC. Translated: CASSQDGTSAET. The CDR3 as a whole reads CASSQDGTSAETQYF.

This clone showed up just a few times. Read coverage stops 3 residues before the CDR3 terminus; the germline J gene supplies the remainder. The chain links TRBV7-6 to TRBJ2-5; D possibly corresponds to TRBD1 (7 bases). This CDR3 contains 15 residues. CDR1 SGHVS and CDR2 FNYEAQ come from the germline V gene. The V gene lost 1 base and the J gene lost 2 bases, with 11 bases spanning the gap. The DNA read from the CDR3 is TGTGCCAGCAGCTTAGAGTCAGGGGGGCAAGAGACC. Encoded protein: CASSLESGGQET. The CDR3 in its entirety is CASSLESGGQETQYF.

This clone was seen at least ten times. The read halts 3 residues ahead of the CDR3 end, with the missing end drawn from the germline J gene. V and J are TRBV2 and TRBJ2-6; D remains unclear. Per germline, CDR1 SNHLY and CDR2 FYNNEI. The CDR3 runs 14 residues. V was cut by 7 bases and J by 2 bases, with 9 bases left in between. Incomplete CDR3 DNA: TGTGCCAGCATTCAGGATGCTGGGGCCAACGTC. The encoded protein is CASIQDAGANV. The whole CDR3 sequence reads CASIQDAGANVLTF.